The sample holds many counts of the clone carrying this TCR beta chain. Antigen: not known. The sample is drawn from a study of identical twins. Study-wide results and limits: Twin-shared out-of-frame alpha sequences showed excess low generation probability.

The J segment lost 1 base and the V segment lost 4 bases, leaving 4 bases of the junction unmatched. The CDR3 length is 15 residues. Germline V lookup: CDR1 KGHDR, CDR2 SFDVKD. TCRdb re-derived calls from the 5' RACE reads in MiXCR, one entry per CDR3 protein. This sample carries 550,000 to 800,000 distinct CDR3 sequences, about 7.6% of them seen once, and the ten largest clones take 1.6%. A further study also used this sample, focusing on yellow fever vaccine responses in identical twins.

Sequenced material: PBMCs. The source of this sequence is a woman between 18 and 30 years old in good health. This chain connects TRBV24-1 to TRBJ2-3, with 7 nucleotides matching TRBD1. The CDR3 DNA sequence: TGTGCCACCAGTGAACCCGGACAGGGCACAGATACGCAGTATTTT. The encoded protein is CATSEPGQGTDTQYF.